Included here is one TCR beta chain sequence, with context. Clones were read by immunoSEQ multiplex PCR, and TCRdb kept only the in-frame ones, dropping some. This table has around 53,000 clones, roughly 83% appearing once. Germline V CDR1 and CDR2: MDHEN, SYDVKM. This CDR3 has 16 residues. V was pared by 9 bases and J by 5 bases, with 16 bases of the junction left unmatched. These data belong to a study of OX40 agonist ivuxolimab in advanced cancers. The clonotype comes from an adult with an advanced solid tumor such as melanoma, head and neck, liver or kidney cancer. The sequencing used CD4+ or CD8+ T cells sorted from blood, collected in a trial of the OX40 agonist ivuxolimab. V gene TRBV28 combines with J gene TRBJ2-1; 7 positions match TRBD1. Here the CDR3 DNA reads TGTGCCAGTCAAGCATTCTACGAGACAGGGAACAATGAGCAGTTCTTC. Translating gives CASQAFYETGNNEQFF.